This T cell receptor (beta chain) was identified in a study of PD-1 blockade in classical Hodgkin lymphoma. This clone was found once. The CDR3 consists of 12 residues. Unmatched junction bases numbered 5, after V lost 6 bases and J lost 10 bases. Looked up from germline, CDR1 is MNHEY and CDR2 is SVGAGI. TCRdb's copy holds only in-frame clones and misses some; the assay was immunoSEQ multiplex PCR. This sample yields about 28,000 clones, of which over 75% are seen a single time; under 20% belongs to the top ten. The sample's time point: cycle 4 day 1 (C4D1), after around six weeks of nivolumab. Each of the patients experienced relapse following autologous stem cell transplantation, and their brentuximab vedotin exposure differed.

This chain uses TRBV6-5 with TRBJ2-1; 8 positions match TRBD2. The origin of this receptor is a human donor with classical Hodgkin lymphoma. The material was peripheral blood mononuclear cells (PBMCs), obtained before the fourth cycle of nivolumab. The CDR3 DNA reads TGTGCCAGCAGGCTTACTAGCGGAGAGCAGTTCTTC. Residues: CASRLTSGEQFF.